Below are 11 T cell receptor beta chains sequenced from a single sample in a study of technical replicates of blood from four donors. TCRdb's table, derived via immunoSEQ multiplex PCR, lists solely in-frame clones and lacks some. The repertoire holds tens of thousands of clones, nearly 99% seen once, with approximately 0.21% in the top ten. Sequenced input: T cells isolated from PBMCs. These receptors came from a human donor in good health.

The rearrangement links TRBV27 to TRBJ2-7; D is undetermined. Looked up from germline, CDR1 is MNHEY and CDR2 is SMNVEV (reference sequence). This CDR3 spans 15 amino acids. The ends were cut back, 1 base at V and 2 bases at J, with 12 bases in the middle. This CDR3 reads CASSLWSDRAYEQYF. The CDR3 DNA follows: TGTGCCAGCAGTTTATGGTCAGACCGGGCCTACGAGCAGTACTTC.

This clone appeared a single time. V usage is TRBV7-9 and J usage is TRBJ2-1, with a possible D match to TRBD1 (5 bases). V gave up 0 bases and J gave up 6 bases, with 9 bases separating them. The CDR3 totals 14 residues. CDR1 and CDR2 (germline): SEHNR, FQNEAQ (reference sequence). The CDR3 nucleotides are TGTGCCAGCAGCTTAGCGCTTAGGGGCAATGAGCAGTTCTTC. Residues: CASSLALRGNEQFF.

The V and J genes are TRBV25-1 and TRBJ1-1; no clear D gene. Germline loops: CDR1 MGHDK, CDR2 SYGVNS. Trimming shortened V by 3 bases and J by 4 bases, and 15 bases separated the two germline ends. The CDR3 loop spans 15 amino acids. Here the CDR3 reads CASSDGRELGTEAFF. The CDR3 bases are TGTGCCAGCAGTGATGGGAGGGAATTGGGCACTGAAGCTTTCTTT.

This clone was observed once. The rearrangement uses TRBV6-4 and TRBJ1-1, with D perhaps TRBD1 (6 bases). Germline values: CDR1 MRHNA, CDR2 SNTAGT. This CDR3 is 14 amino acids long. With 6 bases removed from V and 8 bases from J, the gap between germline ends came to 19 bases. CDR3 amino acids: CASRDGTGGGEAFF. The CDR3 DNA reads TGTGCCAGCAGGGACGGAACGGGGGGCGGGGAAGCTTTCTTT.

This chain links TRBV5-4 with TRBJ2-5; 8 bases match TRBD1. Germline CDR1 SGHNT, CDR2 YYREEE (reference sequence). The CDR3 runs to 16 residues. The V segment lost 4 bases and the J segment 1 base; nucleotides outside the gene matches: 9. CDR3 DNA: TGTGCCAGCAGCCTGTCAGGGGGCGTATTCCAAGAGACCCAGTACTTC. Translating gives CASSLSGGVFQETQYF.

This chain uses TRBV27 with TRBJ2-7, with TRBD1 matching over 7 bases. V shed 5 bases and J 2 bases; nucleotides not matched to a gene: 12. From germline, CDR1 is MNHEY and CDR2 SMNVEV (reference sequence). The CDR3 runs 16 residues. DNA for the CDR3: TGTGCCAGCAGTACAAGCCGGGACAGCGCCACCTACGAGCAGTACTTC. Translating it yields CASSTSRDSATYEQYF.

This chain links TRBV5-1 with TRBJ2-7; D remains unclear. CDR1 is SGHRS, CDR2 YFSETQ, per germline. Trimming pared 6 bases from V and 0 bases from J, leaving 10 bases between. The CDR3 sequence is 13 residues long. The CDR3 DNA sequence: TGCGCCAGCACGTGGCCAGGCTCCTACGAGCAGTACTTC. This translates into CASTWPGSYEQYF. Full variable domain (remainder filled in from reference TRBV5-1 and TRBJ2-7): KAGVTQTPRYLIKTRGQQVTLSCSPISGHRSVSWYQQTPGQGLQFLFEYFSETQRNKGNFPGRFSGRQFSNSRSEMNVSTLELGDSALYLCASTWPGSYEQYFGPGTRLTVT.

The rearrangement uses TRBV9 and TRBJ2-1; D not certain. The CDR3 extends over 14 amino acids. V was cut by 3 bases and J by 6 bases, with 13 bases left in between. CDR1 and CDR2 from the germline V gene are SGDLS and YYNGEE. This CDR3 reads CASSAPREVNEQFF. The CDR3 bases are TGTGCCAGCAGCGCCCCGCGCGAAGTCAATGAGCAGTTCTTC.

V and J are TRBV4-1 and TRBJ2-1; 11 bases are a match to TRBD2. Germline trimming cut 3 bases from V and 6 bases from J; bases unmatched to any gene: 7. In germline, CDR1 is MGHRA, CDR2 YSYEKL. The CDR3 runs to 16 residues. The CDR3 loop is CASSHQLAGVINEQFF. The CDR3 DNA sequence: TGCGCCAGCAGCCATCAACTAGCGGGAGTAATCAATGAGCAGTTCTTC.

This chain joins TRBV29-1 and TRBJ2-2; no clear D. CDR1 SQVTM and CDR2 ANQGSEA come from the germline V gene. The CDR3 spans 11 residues. V lost 5 bases to trimming and J lost 2 bases, with 3 bases between them. CDR3 region: CSVQNTGELFF. CDR3 bases: TGCAGCGTTCAAAACACCGGGGAGCTGTTTTTT.

This clone was seen a single time. The chain has TRBV6-5 and TRBJ1-1; 7 nucleotides align to TRBD1. In germline, CDR1 is MNHEY, CDR2 SVGAGI. This CDR3 is 14 amino acids long. Losses at the gene ends were 8 bases for V and 4 bases for J; bases not matched to a gene: 10. CDR3 sequence: CASSHRGGGTEAFF. For the CDR3, the DNA is TGTGCCAGCTCCCACAGGGGAGGAGGCACTGAAGCTTTCTTT.